This TCR beta chain was documented in a study of CD8 T cells in ankylosing spondylitis. Quantitative 5'-RACE with molecular barcodes produced the TCR beta libraries. TCRdb ran MiXCR on the 5' RACE reads and lists one entry per CDR3 protein. Of 300,000 to 400,000 distinct CDR3 sequences in the sample, 20% to 25% are singletons; the top ten hold around 13%. Findings of the study overall: Made up of under ten highly homologous variants, a TCR beta motif appeared characteristic of ankylosing spondylitis blood. Earlier studies detected some motif variants in reactive arthritis synovial fluid and blood. Reportedly, matched ankylosing spondylitis synovial fluid was significantly enriched for disease-linked clones.

The table lists this clonotype with a few counts. Its antigen is not identified. V shed 2 bases and J shed 7 bases, with 17 bases lying between them. Germline CDR1 and CDR2: ENHRY and SYGVKD. This CDR3 is built from 15 residues. This rearrangement joins TRBV10-3 to TRBJ2-5; D is perhaps TRBD1 or TRBD2 (5 bases each). The source of this sequence is a male donor with ankylosing spondylitis or in good health (not recorded which). Sequenced: blood, either unsorted or a sorted T cell fraction (not recorded which). The DNA of the CDR3 is TGTGCCATCAGTGAGCCTGGGGGAAGCCCAGGGACCCAGTACTTC. This encodes CAISEPGGSPGTQYF.